These 26 T cell receptor beta chains came from one sample sequenced in a study of beta chain features in type 1 diabetes. Study-level results: TCRB CDR3 length was moderately but significantly reduced in all four CD4+ subsets of Type 1 diabetes patients.

All of the isolated RNA was reverse transcribed, so expressed TCRB transcripts were sequenced. Method: immunoSEQ multiplex PCR; TCRdb's copy keeps in-frame clones and lacks some. The sample includes hundreds of thousands of clones, around 9.9% seen only once; the top ten take around 0.017%. These receptors have no known antigen. The sequencing input was naive CD4+ T cells from blood. The receptors shown here come from a man aged 25 to 45 with type 1 diabetes.

J is TRBJ2-5 and V is TRBV6-6, with 7 nucleotides matching TRBD2. The germline V gene encodes CDR1 MNHNY and CDR2 SVGAGI (reference sequence). V was pared by 2 bases and J by 2 bases, with 8 bases of the junction left unmatched. This CDR3 has 16 residues. The CDR3 region is CASSYGASGIQETQYF. CDR3 nucleotide sequence: TGTGCCAGCAGTTACGGGGCTAGCGGCATTCAAGAGACCCAGTACTTC.

The genes are TRBV11-1 and TRBJ2-2, with a tentative D call TRBD1 (7 bases). The CDR3 sequence is 18 residues long. From germline, CDR1 is SGHAT and CDR2 FQDESV (reference sequence). Between the trimmed V and J ends, which lost 2 bases and 0 bases, there was a span of 16 bases. CDR3 residues: CASSLWATGTANTGELFF. The CDR3 DNA is TGTGCCAGCAGCTTATGGGCGACAGGGACTGCGAACACCGGGGAGCTGTTTTTT.

This chain links TRBV28 with TRBJ1-2; maybe TRBD1 (5 bases). From germline, CDR1 is MDHEN and CDR2 SYDVKM. CDR3 length: 13 amino acids. The V gene lost 4 bases and the J gene lost 5 bases, with 11 bases spanning the gap. CDR3 residues: CASSSAGFYGYTF. CDR3 DNA: TGTGCCAGCAGTTCAGCAGGGTTTTATGGCTACACCTTC.

To note about this clone: This same CDR3 is encoded by further DNA sequences in the sample. This sequence joins TRBV18 and TRBJ2-3, with 8 bases identical to TRBD2. With V trimmed by 3 bases and J by 1 base, 3 bases remained unmatched. The germline gives CDR1 KGHSH, CDR2 LQKENI. The CDR3 contains 15 residues. In nucleotides, the CDR3 is TGTGCCAGCTCACCTGGACTAGCAGGCACAGATACGCAGTATTTT. Protein: CASSPGLAGTDTQYF.

This clone was counted a few times. This rearrangement joins TRBV25-1 to TRBJ1-1; possibly TRBD1 for D (5 bases). Trimming pared 1 base from V and 3 bases from J, leaving 21 bases between. The V gene's germline CDR1 is MGHDK and CDR2 SYGVNS. The CDR3 covers 18 residues. CDR3 in DNA: TGTGCCAGCAGTGAATTAAGGGGCACGGGCAGGTTGGACACTGAAGCTTTCTTT. It specifies CASSELRGTGRLDTEAFF.

The chain recombines TRBV7-8 with TRBJ2-6; D gene unclear. CDR1 is SGHVS and CDR2 is FQNEAQ in the germline V gene. The CDR3 runs to 15 residues. The V gene lost 6 bases and the J gene lost 2 bases, with 11 bases spanning the gap. CDR3 coding DNA: TGTGCCAGCAGTCCGGGTGTTCCTGGGGCCAACGTCCTGACTTTC. It codes for CASSPGVPGANVLTF.

This clone was seen more than once but under ten times. This chain links TRBV2 with TRBJ1-6; a weak D match, TRBD1 (6 bases). Germline CDR1 SNHLY, CDR2 FYNNEI. V lost 11 bases and J lost 0, with 14 bases in between. The CDR3 is 15 amino acids. CDR3 nucleotides: TGTGCCCGTCCCAGGGGAGTCTCCTATAATTCACCCCTCCACTTT. Protein sequence: CARPRGVSYNSPLHF.

The rearrangement links TRBV9 to TRBJ2-1; 8 nucleotides agree with TRBD1. The CDR3 covers 18 residues. The V segment lost 0 bases and the J segment 1 base; nucleotides outside the gene matches: 9. Germline CDR1 reads SGDLS; CDR2 reads YYNGEE. In DNA form, the CDR3 reads TGTGCCAGCAGCGTAGCTAGTCAGGGGGCGGGATCCTACAATGAGCAGTTCTTC. Encoded protein: CASSVASQGAGSYNEQFF.

The rearrangement joins TRBV28 to TRBJ2-1, with a tentative D call TRBD1 (6 bases). V lost 8 bases, J lost 4 bases, and 15 bases lay in between. The CDR3 sequence is 14 residues long. Germline loops: CDR1 MDHEN, CDR2 SYDVKM. CDR3 protein: CASRPGTSYNEQFF. The CDR3, as DNA: TGTGCCAGCCGCCCAGGGACATCTTACAATGAGCAGTTCTTC.

The V gene is TRBV15, the J gene TRBJ1-5; D ambiguous. V was clipped by 0 bases and J by 6 bases, with 6 bases between them. The germline V gene encodes CDR1 LNHNV and CDR2 YYDKDF (reference sequence). The CDR3 length is 13 residues. CDR3 loop: CATSRDRGQPQHF. The DNA for the CDR3 is TGTGCCACCAGCAGAGATCGGGGTCAGCCCCAGCATTTT.

This clone has just a few counts. The rearrangement joins TRBV27 to TRBJ1-1; a possible D gene is TRBD1 (6 bases). The germline V gene encodes CDR1 MNHEY and CDR2 SMNVEV (reference sequence). This CDR3 is 15 amino acids long. Between the trimmed V and J ends, which lost 6 bases and 4 bases, there was a span of 18 bases. CDR3 residues: CASSRTYRVGTEAFF. The CDR3 nucleotides are TGTGCCAGCAGCCGGACCTACAGGGTCGGCACTGAAGCTTTCTTT.

V is TRBV7-9 and J is TRBJ2-1, with TRBD2 as a possible D gene (6 bases). Looked up from germline, CDR1 is SEHNR and CDR2 is FQNEAQ (reference sequence). V was shortened by 4 bases and J by 9 bases, with 19 bases between the two germline ends. CDR3 size: 15 residues. CDR3 in amino acids: CASSWGGGPDAEQFF. DNA for the CDR3: TGTGCCAGCAGCTGGGGAGGAGGGCCGGACGCTGAGCAGTTCTTC. The whole variable domain, remainder taken from reference TRBV7-9 and TRBJ2-1, is DTGVSQNPRHKITKRGQNVTFRCDPISEHNRLYWYRQTLGQGPEFLTYFQNEAQLEKSRLLSDRFSAERPKGSFSTLEIQRTEQGDSAMYLCASSWGGGPDAEQFFGPGTRLTVL.

This chain links TRBV7-2 with TRBJ2-3, with TRBD1 as a possible D gene (5 bases). Germline V gene lookup returns CDR1 SGHTA and CDR2 FQGNSA. The CDR3 consists of 14 residues. V lost 0 bases to trimming and J lost 5 bases, with 9 bases between them. CDR3 residues: CASSLAGPLDTQYF. CDR3 nucleotides: TGTGCCAGCAGCTTAGCGGGGCCCTTAGATACGCAGTATTTT.

V usage is TRBV4-3 and J usage is TRBJ2-3; D might be TRBD1 (5 bases). V was trimmed by 0 bases and J by 0 bases, leaving 16 bases between them. The CDR3 loop spans 18 amino acids. Looked up from germline, CDR1 is LGHNA and CDR2 is YSLEER. The CDR3 loop is CASSQDHPSGLSTDTQYF. CDR3 in DNA: TGCGCCAGCAGCCAAGATCACCCCTCAGGGCTTAGCACAGATACGCAGTATTTT.

The rearrangement links TRBV7-9 to TRBJ2-7; 12 positions agree with TRBD1. The CDR3 consists of 15 residues. The junction had 4 bases not matched to a gene; V was cut back by 5 bases and J by 2 bases. CDR1 is SEHNR and CDR2 is FQNEAQ in the germline V gene (reference sequence). This chain's CDR3 is CASSSRDRGPYEQYF. CDR3 coding DNA: TGTGCCAGCAGCAGCCGGGACAGGGGGCCCTACGAGCAGTACTTC.

This clone was counted a few times. The chain has TRBV30 and TRBJ2-7; D uncertain. The CDR3 is 11 amino acids. Trimming removed 2 bases at V and 3 bases at J, with 5 bases between. Germline CDR1 and CDR2: GTSNPN and SVGIG (reference sequence). As DNA, the CDR3 is TGTGCCTGGAGTCCCGGCTACGAGCAGTACTTC. Protein sequence: CAWSPGYEQYF.

This clone was found a few times. The chain carries TRBV7-9 and TRBJ1-1, with D unclear. This CDR3 region has 13 residues. V was shortened by 5 bases and J by 1 base, with 8 bases between the two germline ends. Germline V gene data show CDR1 as SEHNR and CDR2 as FQNEAQ (reference sequence). The CDR3 protein is CASSREQNTEAFF. Here the CDR3 DNA reads TGTGCCAGCAGCCGAGAGCAGAACACTGAAGCTTTCTTT. The full variable domain, its missing parts supplied by reference TRBV7-9 and TRBJ1-1, is DTGVSQNPRHKITKRGQNVTFRCDPISEHNRLYWYRQTLGQGPEFLTYFQNEAQLEKSRLLSDRFSAERPKGSFSTLEIQRTEQGDSAMYLCASSREQNTEAFFGQGTRLTVV.

There are a few counts of this clone. The chain joins TRBV27 to TRBJ2-1, with 9 nucleotides matching TRBD1. The CDR3 runs to 13 residues. With V trimmed by 3 bases and J by 12 bases, 6 bases remained unmatched. In germline, CDR1 is MNHEY, CDR2 SMNVEV (reference sequence). CDR3 in amino acids: CASSLEYRGRQFF. For the CDR3, the DNA is TGTGCCAGCAGTTTGGAATACAGGGGGCGGCAGTTCTTC.

This sequence joins TRBV19 and TRBJ1-1; 8 bases map to TRBD1. Unmatched junction bases numbered 7, after V lost 7 bases and J lost 6 bases. CDR1 is LNHDA, CDR2 SQIVND, per germline (reference sequence). CDR3 size: 13 residues. The DNA for the CDR3 is TGTGCCAGTAACCAACAGGGGGTCGCTGAAGCTTTCTTT. Its translation is CASNQQGVAEAFF.

This clone occurred a few times. This rearrangement joins TRBV2 to TRBJ1-6; no reliable D call. The germline CDR1 and CDR2 sequences are SNHLY and FYNNEI. V lost 4 bases to trimming and J lost 7 bases, with 14 bases between them. The CDR3 contains 15 residues. The CDR3 DNA follows: TGTGCCAGCAGTGTGGATGGACTGGGGAATTCACCCCTCCACTTT. As protein: CASSVDGLGNSPLHF.

This sequence joins TRBV6-6 and TRBJ2-3, with D maybe TRBD1 (5 bases). This CDR3 is 12 amino acids long. V lost 11 bases, J lost 4 bases, and 13 bases lay in between. Germline values: CDR1 MNHNY, CDR2 SVGAGI (reference sequence). In DNA form, the CDR3 reads TGTGCCGCAGGGAATAACCCAGATACGCAGTATTTT. Translating it yields CAAGNNPDTQYF.

The gene calls are TRBV2 and TRBJ1-6; unclear D gene. This CDR3 spans 13 amino acids. The V gene lost 8 bases and the J gene lost 6 bases, with 11 bases spanning the gap. Germline values: CDR1 SNHLY, CDR2 FYNNEI. The CDR3 DNA sequence: TGTGCCAGCGGGCCCGAGATTAATTCACCCCTCCACTTT. This translates into CASGPEINSPLHF.

V gene TRBV6-5 combines with J gene TRBJ1-3; no definite D call. The ends were cut back, 2 bases at V and 6 bases at J, with 2 bases in the middle. Looked up from germline, CDR1 is MNHEY and CDR2 is SVGAGI. The CDR3 is 11 amino acids. The CDR3 DNA sequence: TGTGCCAGCAGTTACCAAAACACCATATATTTT. It yields the protein CASSYQNTIYF.

The J gene is TRBJ2-5, the V gene TRBV2; maybe TRBD2 (6 bases). The length of the CDR3 is 14 residues. CDR1 and CDR2 (germline): SNHLY, FYNNEI. Trimming removed 8 bases from V and 0 bases from J, with 13 bases in between. The CDR3 reads CASRGGADQETQYF. DNA for the CDR3: TGTGCCAGCCGCGGCGGGGCGGACCAAGAGACCCAGTACTTC.

This clone has a handful of counts. The CDR3 here is CASSQTGHYGYTF. CDR3 in DNA: TGTGCCAGCAGCCAGACAGGCCACTATGGCTACACCTTC. The V gene is TRBV9, the J gene TRBJ1-2; D is perhaps TRBD1 (6 bases). Trimming pared 4 bases from V and 3 bases from J, leaving 10 bases between. Per germline, CDR1 SGDLS and CDR2 YYNGEE. This CDR3 has 13 residues.

The CDR3 DNA is TGTGCCAGCAGCTTACATAGCGGGGGGGCCTACAATGAGCAGTTCTTC. Amino acids: CASSLHSGGAYNEQFF. The chain couples TRBV11-2 to TRBJ2-1, with 11 nucleotides matching TRBD2. CDR3 length: 16 residues. J was trimmed by 2 bases and V by 2 bases; bases with no gene match: 2. The V gene's germline CDR1 is SGHAT and CDR2 FQNNGV. The whole variable domain, filled in from reference TRBV11-2 and TRBJ2-1, reads EAGVAQSPRYKIIEKRQSVAFWCNPISGHATLYWYQQILGQGPKLLIQFQNNGVVDDSQLPKDRFSAERLKGVDSTLKIQPAKLEDSAVYLCASSLHSGGAYNEQFFGPGTRLTVL.